The clone carrying this T cell receptor (beta chain) was recorded only once. This record comes from a study of blood T cell repertoires in COVID-19. Overall study: From the United States, Italy and Spain came samples of acute and convalescent COVID-19. Sources were T cells, B-cell-depleted T cells, or PBMCs; the material itself was cDNA or gDNA.

Seattle enrolled patients during active infection and tracked them longitudinally. In the source study's methods: How many nucleated cells were present was estimated from reference gene primer amplification. The repertoire was sequenced with immunoSEQ multiplex PCR; TCRdb's copy has only in-frame clones and lacks some. The V and J calls and clone size come from that table; D and trimming were worked out from the DNA. Here the sample spans 200,000 to 250,000 clones, under 85% being singletons. The CDR3 runs 14 residues. Looked up from germline, CDR1 is SGDLS and CDR2 is YYNGEE. V was trimmed by 4 bases and J by 8 bases, leaving 15 bases between them.

The clonotype originates from a woman in her thirties with COVID-19, enrolled during active disease. The rearrangement joins TRBV9 to TRBJ1-4; D is uncertain. The specimen sequenced was peripheral blood. The CDR3 region is CASSQEGFMEKLFF. The CDR3 bases are TGTGCCAGCAGCCAGGAGGGATTTATGGAAAAACTGTTTTTT.